The 22 T cell receptor beta chains reported below all come from one sample, sequenced in a study of T cells in localized non-small cell lung cancer. Profiling relied on immunoSEQ multiplex PCR, and the TCRdb table lists in-frame clones only, not all of them. The top ten hold about 12% of the sample, which has nearly 35,000 clones, under 95% seen once. The material was peripheral blood mononuclear cells, obtained before any cancer treatment. These receptors came from a female donor older than 55 with stage II lung adenocarcinoma.

This chain connects TRBV19 to TRBJ2-7; a weak D match, TRBD1 (6 bases). CDR3 length equals 14 residues. Germline CDR1 and CDR2: LNHDA and SQIVND (reference sequence). V dropped 7 bases and J dropped 7 bases, with 20 bases sitting between them. DNA of the CDR3: TGTGCCAGTACCTTCCGGGACAACTCGGGGGAGCAGTACTTC. Its protein is CASTFRDNSGEQYF.

V and J are TRBV7-2 and TRBJ1-3, with D hard to call. The CDR3 spans 14 residues. Trimming stripped 0 bases from V and 0 bases from J, with 3 bases between. The V gene's germline CDR1 is SGHTA and CDR2 FQGNSA. This CDR3 reads CASSLAASGNTIYF. The CDR3 DNA sequence: TGTGCCAGCAGCTTAGCAGCCTCTGGAAACACCATATATTTT.

This clone was counted once. The CDR3 is CASSMEGAKTQPQHF. In DNA, the CDR3 is TGTGCCAGTAGTATGGAGGGGGCAAAAACACAGCCCCAGCATTTT. The chain has TRBV19 and TRBJ1-5; 7 nucleotides line up with TRBD1. The CDR3 loop spans 15 amino acids. Germline trimming cut 3 bases from V and 7 bases from J; bases unmatched to any gene: 9. Looked up from germline, CDR1 is LNHDA and CDR2 is SQIVND (reference sequence).

The V and J genes are TRBV7-6 and TRBJ2-2; TRBD2 agrees at 9 bases. V shed 6 bases and J 0 bases; nucleotides not matched to a gene: 11. The germline CDR1 and CDR2 sequences are SGHVS and FNYEAQ. The CDR3 totals 18 residues. CDR3 residues: CASRDHPASGANTGELFF. The DNA for the CDR3 is TGTGCCAGCAGGGACCACCCCGCTAGCGGGGCGAACACCGGGGAGCTGTTTTTT.

The J gene is TRBJ2-7, the V gene TRBV28; 7 bases map to TRBD2. The CDR3 is 14 residues long. Germline lookup yields CDR1 MDHEN and CDR2 SYDVKM. Trimming at V came to 7 bases and at J to 9 bases, leaving 15 bases not matched to a gene. CDR3 residues: CASTLGGTGQGQYF. Written as DNA, the CDR3 is TGTGCCAGCACCCTGGGGGGGACGGGCCAAGGGCAGTACTTC.

This clone was detected only once. One junction end does not reproduce the germline sequence, and a read error may be involved. The chain carries TRBV11-3 and TRBJ2-1; possibly TRBD2 for D (6 bases). Germline CDR1 SGHNT, CDR2 YENEEA. The CDR3 contains 14 residues. CDR3 coding DNA: TGTGCCAGCAGCGCCCGGGACTCCCACAATGAGCAGTTCTTC. As protein: CASSARDSHNEQFF.

The chain joins TRBV27 to TRBJ1-3; D is perhaps TRBD1 (5 bases). CDR1 is MNHEY and CDR2 is SMNVEV in the germline V gene (reference sequence). V was cut by 3 bases and J by 4 bases, with 7 bases left in between. The CDR3 runs 13 residues. DNA of the CDR3: TGTGCCAGCAGTTTTTCAGGGGGAAACACCATATATTTT. Protein: CASSFSGGNTIYF.

The chain joins TRBV2 to TRBJ1-1, with 9 bases lining up with TRBD1. V lost 5 bases, J lost 8 bases, and 6 bases stayed unmatched. CDR1 is SNHLY, CDR2 FYNNEI, per germline. CDR3 size: 13 residues. CDR3 DNA sequence: TGTGCCAGCAGTTTGGGGACAGGGACGGAAGCTTTCTTT. Amino acid sequence: CASSLGTGTEAFF. The complete variable domain, with remaining parts taken from reference TRBV2 and TRBJ1-1, reads EPEVTQTPSHQVTQMGQEVILRCVPISNHLYFYWYRQILGQKVEFLVSFYNNEISEKSEIFDDQFSVERPDGSNFTLKIRSTKLEDSAMYFCASSLGTGTEAFFGQGTRLTVV.

This chain joins TRBV7-9 and TRBJ1-3; D remains unclear. V was clipped by 0 bases and J by 3 bases, with 9 bases between them. CDR1 and CDR2 from the germline V gene are SEHNR and FQNEAQ (reference sequence). The CDR3 is 15 residues long. CDR3 amino acids: CASSLAAGYGNTIYF. CDR3 DNA: TGTGCCAGCAGCTTAGCAGCCGGGTATGGAAACACCATATATTTT.

The CDR3 sequence is CASSLAWGRGTLTYEQYF. CDR3 in DNA: TGTGCCAGCAGCTTAGCCTGGGGACGAGGGACATTGACCTACGAGCAGTACTTC. The rearrangement uses TRBV11-2 and TRBJ2-7; D is perhaps TRBD1 (6 bases). The V and J ends lost 1 base and 2 bases respectively, with 21 bases between them. The CDR3 is 18 amino acids. In germline, CDR1 is SGHAT, CDR2 FQNNGV.

The gene calls are TRBV7-2 and TRBJ2-7; perhaps TRBD1 as D (6 bases). Germline values: CDR1 SGHTA, CDR2 FQGNSA. The CDR3 covers 14 residues. V was pared by 2 bases and J by 5 bases, with 13 bases between. CDR3 region: CASSLFGAGDEQYF. Here the CDR3 DNA reads TGTGCCAGCAGCTTATTCGGGGCAGGGGACGAGCAGTACTTC.

The chain recombines TRBV5-4 with TRBJ2-5; no firm D call. The germline gives CDR1 SGHNT, CDR2 YYREEE (reference sequence). V gave up 4 bases and J gave up 3 bases, with 10 bases separating them. CDR3 length: 13 residues. The DNA for the CDR3 is TGTGCCAGCAGCCCCCCGGCGAAAGAGACCCAGTACTTC. It is translated as CASSPPAKETQYF.

This clone has only one observation. This rearrangement joins TRBV30 to TRBJ1-1, with unresolved D. The V end lost 2 bases, the J end lost 0 bases, and 10 bases lay between the germline ends. Germline assignment: CDR1 GTSNPN and CDR2 SVGIG (reference sequence). The CDR3 runs to 14 residues. The CDR3 sequence: CAWSSVYMNTEAFF. DNA for the CDR3: TGTGCCTGGAGTTCCGTCTATATGAACACTGAAGCTTTCTTT.

The CDR3 sequence: CASSPSGSRGRLLLTSTDTQYF. The CDR3 nucleotides read TGTGCCAGCAGTCCCTCGGGATCGCGGGGGAGACTGTTACTAACTAGCACAGATACGCAGTATTTT. The J gene is TRBJ2-3, the V gene TRBV27; 7 bases align to TRBD2. Germline lookup yields CDR1 MNHEY and CDR2 SMNVEV (reference sequence). The CDR3 length is 22 residues. V lost 5 bases to trimming and J lost 0 bases; unmatched junction nucleotides: 26.

The chain employs TRBV7-2 and TRBJ2-1, with no clear D. This CDR3 has 16 amino acids. The V end lost 3 bases, the J end lost 0 bases, and 12 bases lay between the germline ends. CDR1 and CDR2 from the germline V gene are SGHTA and FQGNSA. CDR3 DNA: TGTGCCAGCAGCTTCTCTGCGTTGAGCTCCTACAATGAGCAGTTCTTC. Its translation: CASSFSALSSYNEQFF.

This chain joins TRBV18 and TRBJ2-5; 8 bases line up with TRBD1. The V gene end was trimmed by 3 bases and the J gene end by 5 bases; junction bases not matched to a gene: 8. CDR1 and CDR2 (germline): KGHSH, LQKENI. The CDR3 is 15 amino acids. CDR3 in DNA: TGTGCCAGCTCACCTCGGACAGGGTTGGCGGAGACCCAGTACTTC. It codes for CASSPRTGLAETQYF.

The chain employs TRBV27 and TRBJ1-1; D gene uncertain. Trimming pared 10 bases from V and 2 bases from J, leaving 8 bases between. Germline CDR1 reads MNHEY; CDR2 reads SMNVEV (reference sequence). This CDR3 comprises 11 residues. As DNA, the CDR3 is TGTGCCACTGGGGTAAACACTGAAGCTTTCTTT. It translates to CATGVNTEAFF.

V gene TRBV28 combines with J gene TRBJ2-1; 8 bases line up with TRBD2. Germline lookup yields CDR1 MDHEN and CDR2 SYDVKM. The J segment lost 4 bases and the V segment lost 4 bases, leaving 9 bases of the junction unmatched. This CDR3 has 16 residues. The CDR3 DNA reads as TGTGCCAGCAGTTCAACTAGCGGCGGCTGGTACAATGAGCAGTTCTTC. Protein product: CASSSTSGGWYNEQFF.

This chain links TRBV7-9 with TRBJ1-3, with TRBD1 matching over 8 bases. Per germline, CDR1 SEHNR and CDR2 FQNEAQ (reference sequence). The CDR3 consists of 16 residues. Trimming removed 2 bases from V and 2 bases from J; junction bases left unmatched: 5. CDR3 DNA sequence: TGTGCCAGCAGCTTAAGGACAGGGTCCACTGGAAACACCATATATTTT. Protein product: CASSLRTGSTGNTIYF.

The rearrangement links TRBV5-1 to TRBJ2-5; 10 nucleotides align to TRBD2. V lost 4 bases and J lost 5; bases outside the gene matches: 8. Germline-derived CDR1 and CDR2 are SGHRS and YFSETQ. There are 15 residues in the CDR3. CDR3 loop: CASSDDSGRRETQYF. The CDR3, as DNA: TGCGCCAGCAGCGATGATAGCGGGAGGCGGGAGACCCAGTACTTC.

CDR3 DNA sequence: TGTGCCAGCAGCCTATCGACAGGGGGTGGCTACACCTTC. Its translation is CASSLSTGGGYTF. The V and J genes are TRBV27 and TRBJ1-2, with 9 nucleotides matching TRBD1. The V and J ends lost 6 bases and 7 bases, in that order; junction bases with no gene match: 6. Germline V lookup: CDR1 MNHEY, CDR2 SMNVEV (reference sequence). The CDR3 totals 13 residues.

This clone was picked up one time. This rearrangement joins TRBV7-8 to TRBJ1-3; D gene uncertain. V was clipped by 6 bases and J by 0 bases, with 9 bases between them. Per the germline V gene, CDR1 is SGHVS and CDR2 is FQNEAQ. This CDR3 is 14 amino acids long. CDR3 residues: CASRLTGSGNTIYF. The CDR3 DNA sequence: TGTGCCAGCAGACTGACCGGCTCTGGAAACACCATATATTTT.